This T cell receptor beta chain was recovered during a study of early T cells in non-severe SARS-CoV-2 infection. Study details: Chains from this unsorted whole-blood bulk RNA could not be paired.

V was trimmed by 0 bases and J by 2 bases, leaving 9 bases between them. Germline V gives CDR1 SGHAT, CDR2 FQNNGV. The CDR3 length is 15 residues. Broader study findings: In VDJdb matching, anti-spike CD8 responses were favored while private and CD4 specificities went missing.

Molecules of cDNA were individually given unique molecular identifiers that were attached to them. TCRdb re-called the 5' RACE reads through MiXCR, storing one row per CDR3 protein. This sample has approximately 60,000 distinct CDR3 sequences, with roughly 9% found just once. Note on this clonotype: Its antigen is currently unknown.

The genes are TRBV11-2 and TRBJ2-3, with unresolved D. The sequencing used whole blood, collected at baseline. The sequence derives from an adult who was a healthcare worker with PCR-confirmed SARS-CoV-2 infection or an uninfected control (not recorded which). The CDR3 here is CASSLDLGLTDTQYF. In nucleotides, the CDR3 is TGTGCCAGCAGCTTAGATCTGGGTCTCACAGATACGCAGTATTTT.